This TCR beta chain was identified during a study of blood T cell repertoires in COVID-19. For the study at large: The origin of the acute and convalescent COVID-19 samples was the United States, Italy and Spain. T cells, B-cell-depleted T cells, or PBMCs provided the cDNA or gDNA that served as material.

V dropped 3 bases and J dropped 6 bases, with 9 bases sitting between them. The CDR3 consists of 13 residues. CDR1 is GTSNPN, CDR2 SVGIG, per germline (reference sequence). This clone was picked up one time. In the authors' workflow: Amplified reference gene primers provided the basis for estimating nucleated cell counts. Only in-frame clones appear in the TCRdb table, and some are missing; sequencing was by immunoSEQ multiplex PCR. V, J and clone size are taken as reported in that table, and D and trimming were inferred from the DNA itself. The repertoire includes roughly 140,000 clones, roughly 71% of them detected once, and about 4% sits in the top ten.

The V and J genes are TRBV30 and TRBJ1-6; maybe TRBD1 (5 bases). The sample comprised peripheral blood. The sequence was obtained from a woman of 80 years or more with acute or convalescent COVID-19. The CDR3 loop is CAWRTESNSPLHF. For the CDR3, the DNA is TGTGCCTGGAGGACAGAAAGTAATTCACCCCTCCACTTT.